The next 22 T cell receptor beta chains were all read from a single sample in a study of OX40 agonist ivuxolimab in advanced cancers. TCRdb's copy holds only in-frame clones and misses some; the assay was immunoSEQ multiplex PCR. Altogether approximately 55,000 clones are present, around 87% being singletons, with the ten largest covering 16%. The sequencing used CD4+ or CD8+ T cells sorted from blood, collected in a trial of the OX40 agonist ivuxolimab. The receptors were gathered from an adult with an advanced solid tumor such as melanoma, head and neck, liver or kidney cancer.

The chain carries TRBV18 and TRBJ2-1, with 13 bases matching TRBD2. The germline CDR1 and CDR2 sequences are KGHSH and LQKENI. J gave up 0 bases and V 8 bases, and 7 bases lay outside the gene matches. The CDR3 extends over 17 amino acids. CDR3 amino acids: CASRRTSGSLSYNEQFF. DNA for the CDR3: TGTGCCAGCCGACGGACTAGCGGGAGCCTCTCCTACAATGAGCAGTTCTTC. Based on the CDR3 plus reference TRBV18 and TRBJ2-1, the full variable domain is NAGVMQNPRHLVRRRGQEARLRCSPMKGHSHVYWYRQLPEEGLKFMVYLQKENIIDESGMPKERFSAEFPKEGPSILRIQQVVRGDSAAYFCASRRTSGSLSYNEQFFGPGTRLTVL.

In DNA form, the CDR3 reads TGTGCCAGCAGTGGAACACTGCCCTACGAGCAGTACTTC. This encodes CASSGTLPYEQYF. V gene TRBV6-1 combines with J gene TRBJ2-7; no reliable D call. The CDR3 sequence is 13 residues long. Germline-derived CDR1 and CDR2 are MNHNS and SASEGT. Trimming stripped 4 bases from V and 2 bases from J, with 9 bases between.

The V gene is TRBV28, the J gene TRBJ1-2; tentatively, D is TRBD1 (5 bases). The CDR3 extends over 14 amino acids. From germline, CDR1 is MDHEN and CDR2 SYDVKM. Trimming left V 6 bases short and J 4 bases short, with 15 bases between. CDR3 loop: CASRTQLTAYGYTF. The CDR3 region has the DNA TGTGCCAGCAGAACCCAGCTGACAGCCTATGGCTACACCTTC.

The rearrangement links TRBV10-3 to TRBJ2-7, with TRBD2 as a possible D gene (6 bases). The germline CDR1 and CDR2 sequences are ENHRY and SYGVKD. Trimming left V 7 bases short and J 1 base short, with 17 bases between. This CDR3 contains 15 residues. The CDR3 loop is CAITQNAGNSYEQYF. CDR3 sequence (DNA): TGTGCCATCACCCAGAATGCGGGAAATTCCTACGAGCAGTACTTC.

The chain recombines TRBV13 with TRBJ2-7, with D perhaps TRBD2 (6 bases). This CDR3 comprises 12 residues. The V and J ends lost 3 bases and 6 bases respectively, with 9 bases between them. Looked up from germline, CDR1 is PRHDT and CDR2 is FYEKMQ (reference sequence). The CDR3 DNA follows: TGTGCCAGCAGCTTCCGGAGGGCCGAGCAGTACTTC. Its translation is CASSFRRAEQYF.

V usage is TRBV18 and J usage is TRBJ2-5; 8 nucleotides match TRBD1. The assigned J gene may be wrong: the sequence end matches TRBJ2-7 better. CDR3 length: 15 amino acids. Germline CDR1 reads KGHSH; CDR2 reads LQKENI. CDR3 sequence reads: CASSPGQGTSYEQYF. DNA for the CDR3: TGTGCCAGCTCACCCGGACAGGGAACTTCCTACGAGCAGTACTTC.

The chain links TRBV2 to TRBJ2-2; 7 bases fit TRBD2. The CDR3 loop spans 13 amino acids. J was trimmed by 6 bases and V by 6 bases; bases with no gene match: 4. CDR1 and CDR2 from the germline V gene are SNHLY and FYNNEI. The CDR3 region is CASRQGGAGELFF. The CDR3 nucleotides are TGTGCCAGCAGGCAGGGAGGGGCCGGGGAGCTGTTTTTT.

This chain links TRBV6-6 with TRBJ1-5; D ambiguous. This CDR3 has 14 residues. Germline values: CDR1 MNHNY, CDR2 SVGAGI (reference sequence). The ends were cut back, 1 base at V and 7 bases at J, with 11 bases in the middle. The CDR3 sequence: CASSYFKDGQPQHF. In DNA form, the CDR3 reads TGTGCCAGCAGTTACTTTAAAGATGGGCAGCCCCAGCATTTT.

This clone was picked up one time. The chain combines TRBV5-6 with TRBJ2-5, with TRBD1 matching over 7 bases. The CDR3 has 16 residues. With V trimmed by 2 bases and J by 2 bases, 9 bases remained unmatched. CDR1 and CDR2 from the germline V gene are SGHDT and YYEEEE. CDR3 DNA: TGTGCCAGCAGCTTATTAAGGGGGCCCTGGCAAGAGACCCAGTACTTC. Translating gives CASSLLRGPWQETQYF.

V usage is TRBV28 and J usage is TRBJ2-7; 7 nucleotides line up with TRBD2. V dropped 2 bases and J dropped 3; count of bases not matched to a gene: 4. Looked up from germline, CDR1 is MDHEN and CDR2 is SYDVKM. The CDR3 is made up of 14 amino acids. The CDR3 bases are TGTGCCAGCAGTTTAGCGGGAGCCTACTACGAGCAGTACTTC. Translation gives CASSLAGAYYEQYF.

The rearrangement uses TRBV2 and TRBJ2-1; 9 positions agree with TRBD2. The ends lost 5 bases at V and 4 bases at J; junction bases unmatched: 9. From germline, CDR1 is SNHLY and CDR2 FYNNEI. The CDR3 has 16 amino acids. The CDR3 reads CASSLSVAGVYNEQFF. The DNA of the CDR3 is TGTGCCAGCAGTTTATCTGTAGCGGGAGTTTACAATGAGCAGTTCTTC.

CDR3 sequence reads: CASKSGGVYNSPLHF. In nucleotides, the CDR3 is TGTGCCAGCAAGTCAGGAGGGGTTTATAATTCACCCCTCCACTTT. V usage is TRBV27 and J usage is TRBJ1-6; possible D gene TRBD1, 5 bases. The CDR3 extends over 15 amino acids. Trimming removed 7 bases at V and 4 bases at J, with 14 bases between. Germline CDR1 MNHEY, CDR2 SMNVEV (reference sequence).

This sequence joins TRBV7-3 and TRBJ2-3, with D perhaps matching TRBD1 or TRBD2 (6 bases each). Germline V gene sequence: CDR1 SGHTA, CDR2 FQGTGA. The CDR3 extends over 16 amino acids. V shed 4 bases and J shed 4 bases, with 18 bases lying between them. The CDR3 reads CASSSGQWRRADTQYF. DNA for the CDR3: TGTGCCAGCAGCTCCGGACAGTGGAGGAGGGCAGATACGCAGTATTTT.

This chain connects TRBV7-9 to TRBJ2-2; no reliable D call. Germline CDR1 reads SEHNR; CDR2 reads FQNEAQ (reference sequence). V shed 5 bases and J shed 2 bases, with 15 bases lying between them. This CDR3 is built from 16 residues. The chain's CDR3 is CASSPAPPVNTGELFF. The CDR3 nucleotides read TGTGCCAGCAGCCCCGCCCCCCCAGTTAACACCGGGGAGCTGTTTTTT.

This clone was counted only a few times. In DNA form, the CDR3 reads TGTGCCAGCAGTGATAAGGGACAAGTCAATCAGCCCCAGCATTTT. It translates to CASSDKGQVNQPQHF. The chain employs TRBV2 and TRBJ1-5; D might be TRBD1 (6 bases). The V gene lost 3 bases and the J gene lost 3 bases, with 12 bases spanning the gap. Germline CDR1 SNHLY, CDR2 FYNNEI. There are 15 residues in the CDR3. Combining the CDR3 with reference TRBV2 and TRBJ1-5 gives the whole variable domain EPEVTQTPSHQVTQMGQEVILRCVPISNHLYFYWYRQILGQKVEFLVSFYNNEISEKSEIFDDQFSVERPDGSNFTLKIRSTKLEDSAMYFCASSDKGQVNQPQHFGDGTRLSIL.

The V and J genes are TRBV5-1 and TRBJ2-3; TRBD2 aligns across 8 bases. The CDR3 loop spans 17 amino acids. In germline, CDR1 is SGHRS, CDR2 YFSETQ. The junction had 7 bases not matched to a gene; V was cut back by 0 bases and J by 1 base. CDR3 protein: CASSLAKAGEGTDTQYF. The CDR3 DNA follows: TGCGCCAGCAGCTTGGCAAAAGCGGGAGAGGGCACAGATACGCAGTATTTT.

The rearrangement joins TRBV11-1 to TRBJ1-2; D gene unclear. The V and J ends lost 2 bases and 1 base respectively, with 8 bases between them. The CDR3 is 14 amino acids. Germline V gene sequence: CDR1 SGHAT, CDR2 FQDESV (reference sequence). For the CDR3, the DNA is TGTGCCAGCAGCTTATCGGGCGGTAACTATGGCTACACCTTC. It encodes CASSLSGGNYGYTF.

J is TRBJ1-5 and V is TRBV4-1; D remains ambiguous. Per germline, CDR1 MGHRA and CDR2 YSYEKL. The CDR3 covers 14 residues. V gave up 1 base and J gave up 9 bases, with 13 bases separating them. CDR3 bases: TGCGCCAGCAGCCAAGTATATGCCTCGGGGCCCCAGCATTTT. Translated, it gives CASSQVYASGPQHF.

The sample holds one count of this clone. The chain carries TRBV28 and TRBJ2-7, with D maybe TRBD2 (6 bases). From germline, CDR1 is MDHEN and CDR2 SYDVKM. Trimming removed 7 bases from V and 4 bases from J, with 17 bases in between. The CDR3 consists of 14 residues. The CDR3 DNA reads TGTGCCAGCACCACGACGGGGGAGAGATACGAGCAGTACTTC. It translates to CASTTTGERYEQYF. The whole variable domain, filled in from reference TRBV28 and TRBJ2-7, reads DVKVTQSSRYLVKRTGEKVFLECVQDMDHENMFWYRQDPGLGLRLIYFSYDVKMKEKGDIPEGYSVSREKKERFSLILESASTNQTSMYLCASTTTGERYEQYFGPGTRLTVT.

The chain has TRBV19 and TRBJ2-7, with 12 positions matching TRBD2. Germline CDR1 LNHDA, CDR2 SQIVND (reference sequence). The CDR3 is 15 residues long. CDR3 nucleotide sequence: TGTGCGACCAGAAGGGAGACTAGCGGGAGTTACGAGCAGTACTTC. This gives the protein CATRRETSGSYEQYF.

This sequence joins TRBV19 and TRBJ2-7; D is undetermined. Germline CDR1 LNHDA, CDR2 SQIVND (reference sequence). The V end was cut by 3 bases, the J end by 0 bases, with 12 bases between. This CDR3 comprises 15 residues. The CDR3 reads CASSISMATSYEQYF. In DNA, the CDR3 is TGTGCCAGTAGTATTTCGATGGCTACCTCCTACGAGCAGTACTTC.

In its sample, this clone was seen many times. The V gene is TRBV28, the J gene TRBJ2-7, with TRBD1 matching over 11 bases. CDR1 is MDHEN and CDR2 is SYDVKM in the germline V gene. Trimming removed 7 bases from V and 3 bases from J; junction bases left unmatched: 8. This CDR3 is built from 15 residues. The CDR3 loop is CASTNWGQGDYEQYF. The CDR3, as DNA: TGTGCCAGCACCAACTGGGGACAGGGGGACTACGAGCAGTACTTC. The full variable domain, rest sourced from reference TRBV28 and TRBJ2-7, is DVKVTQSSRYLVKRTGEKVFLECVQDMDHENMFWYRQDPGLGLRLIYFSYDVKMKEKGDIPEGYSVSREKKERFSLILESASTNQTSMYLCASTNWGQGDYEQYFGPGTRLTVT.